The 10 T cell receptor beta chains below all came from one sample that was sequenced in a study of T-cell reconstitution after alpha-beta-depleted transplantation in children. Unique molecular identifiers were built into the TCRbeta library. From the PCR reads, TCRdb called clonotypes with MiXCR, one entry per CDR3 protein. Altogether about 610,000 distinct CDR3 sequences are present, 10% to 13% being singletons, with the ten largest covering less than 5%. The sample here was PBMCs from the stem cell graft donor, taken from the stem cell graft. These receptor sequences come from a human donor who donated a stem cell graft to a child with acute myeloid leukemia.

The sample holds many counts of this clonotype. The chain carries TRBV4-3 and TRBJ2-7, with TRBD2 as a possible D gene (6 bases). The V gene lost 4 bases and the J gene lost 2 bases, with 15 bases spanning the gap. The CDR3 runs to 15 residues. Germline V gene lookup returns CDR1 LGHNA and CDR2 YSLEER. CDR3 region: CASSLVAEGTYEQYF. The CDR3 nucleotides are TGCGCCAGCAGCCTGGTAGCGGAGGGGACCTACGAGCAGTACTTC.

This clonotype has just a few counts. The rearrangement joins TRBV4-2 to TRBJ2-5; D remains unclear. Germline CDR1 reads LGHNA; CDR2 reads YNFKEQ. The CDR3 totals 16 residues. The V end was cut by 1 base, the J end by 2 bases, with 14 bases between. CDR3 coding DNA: TGTGCCAGCAGCCAAGGGGAACGGATTACACAAGAGACCCAGTACTTC. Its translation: CASSQGERITQETQYF.

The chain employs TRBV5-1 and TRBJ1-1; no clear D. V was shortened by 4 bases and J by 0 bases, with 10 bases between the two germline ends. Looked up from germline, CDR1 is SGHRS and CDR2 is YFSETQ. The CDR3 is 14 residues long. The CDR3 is CASSIHSMNTEAFF. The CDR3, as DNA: TGCGCCAGCAGCATTCACAGCATGAACACTGAAGCTTTCTTT.

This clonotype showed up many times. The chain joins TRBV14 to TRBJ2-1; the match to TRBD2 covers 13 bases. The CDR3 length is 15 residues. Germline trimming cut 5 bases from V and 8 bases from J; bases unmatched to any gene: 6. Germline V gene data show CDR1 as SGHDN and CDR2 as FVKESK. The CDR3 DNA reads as TGTGCCAGCAGCACGCGGACTAGCGGGAGTGATGAGCAGTTCTTC. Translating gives CASSTRTSGSDEQFF.

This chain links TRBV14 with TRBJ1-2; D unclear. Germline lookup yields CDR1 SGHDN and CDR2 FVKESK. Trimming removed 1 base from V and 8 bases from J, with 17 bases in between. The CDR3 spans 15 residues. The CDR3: CASSQAHGLYGGYTF. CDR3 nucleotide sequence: TGTGCCAGCAGCCAAGCACATGGGCTATATGGGGGCTACACCTTC.

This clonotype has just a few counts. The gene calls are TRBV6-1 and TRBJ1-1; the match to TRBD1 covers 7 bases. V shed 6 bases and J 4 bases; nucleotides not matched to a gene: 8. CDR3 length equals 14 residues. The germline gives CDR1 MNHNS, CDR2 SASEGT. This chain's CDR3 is CASSLRGSVTEAFF. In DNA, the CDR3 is TGTGCCAGCAGCCTCAGGGGGTCGGTCACTGAAGCTTTCTTT.

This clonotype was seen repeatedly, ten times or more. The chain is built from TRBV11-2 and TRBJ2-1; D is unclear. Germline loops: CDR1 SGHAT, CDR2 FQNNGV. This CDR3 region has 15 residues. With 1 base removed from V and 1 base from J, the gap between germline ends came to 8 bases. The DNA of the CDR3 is TGTGCCAGCAGCTTAGGACCGCCATCCTACAATGAGCAGTTCTTC. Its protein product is CASSLGPPSYNEQFF.

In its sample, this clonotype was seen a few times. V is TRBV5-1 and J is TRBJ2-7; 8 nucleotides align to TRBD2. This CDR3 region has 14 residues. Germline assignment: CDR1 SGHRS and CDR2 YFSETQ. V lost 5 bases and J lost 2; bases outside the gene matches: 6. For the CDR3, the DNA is TGCGCCAGCAGGCTTACTAGCGGCCCCTACGAGCAGTACTTC. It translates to CASRLTSGPYEQYF.

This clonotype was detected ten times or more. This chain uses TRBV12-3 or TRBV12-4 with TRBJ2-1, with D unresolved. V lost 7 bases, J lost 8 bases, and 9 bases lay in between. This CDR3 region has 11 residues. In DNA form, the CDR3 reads TGTGCCAGCATGACCTTGTATGAGCAGTTCTTC. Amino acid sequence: CASMTLYEQFF.

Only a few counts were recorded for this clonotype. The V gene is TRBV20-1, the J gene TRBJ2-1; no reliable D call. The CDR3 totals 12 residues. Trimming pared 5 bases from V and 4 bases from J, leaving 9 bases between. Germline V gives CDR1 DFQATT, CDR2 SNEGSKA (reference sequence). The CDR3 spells CSAPPQYNEQFF. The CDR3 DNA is TGCAGTGCTCCACCACAGTACAATGAGCAGTTCTTC.